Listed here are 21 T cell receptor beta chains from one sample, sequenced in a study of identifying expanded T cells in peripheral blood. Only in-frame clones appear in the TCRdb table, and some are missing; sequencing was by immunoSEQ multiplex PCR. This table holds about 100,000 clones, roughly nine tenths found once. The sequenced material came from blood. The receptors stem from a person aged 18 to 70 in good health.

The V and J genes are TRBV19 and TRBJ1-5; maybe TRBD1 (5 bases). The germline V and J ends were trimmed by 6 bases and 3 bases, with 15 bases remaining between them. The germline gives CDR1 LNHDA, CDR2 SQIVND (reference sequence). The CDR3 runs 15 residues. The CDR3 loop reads CASSRRGDFNQPQHF. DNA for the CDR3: TGTGCCAGTAGCCGCCGAGGGGACTTCAATCAGCCCCAGCATTTT.

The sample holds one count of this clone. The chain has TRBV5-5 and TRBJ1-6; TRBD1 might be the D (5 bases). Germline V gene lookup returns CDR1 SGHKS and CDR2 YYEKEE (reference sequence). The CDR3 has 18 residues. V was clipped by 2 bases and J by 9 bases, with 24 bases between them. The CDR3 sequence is CASSLEPAGIRRGSPLHF. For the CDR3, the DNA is TGTGCCAGCAGCTTAGAGCCGGCCGGGATCCGAAGGGGTTCACCCCTCCACTTT.

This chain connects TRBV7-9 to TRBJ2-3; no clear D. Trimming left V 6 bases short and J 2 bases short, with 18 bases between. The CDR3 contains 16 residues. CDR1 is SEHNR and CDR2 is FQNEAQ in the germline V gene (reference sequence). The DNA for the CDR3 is TGTGCCAGCAGGGCAAACGTGGTCGGGTACACAGATACGCAGTATTTT. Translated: CASRANVVGYTDTQYF.

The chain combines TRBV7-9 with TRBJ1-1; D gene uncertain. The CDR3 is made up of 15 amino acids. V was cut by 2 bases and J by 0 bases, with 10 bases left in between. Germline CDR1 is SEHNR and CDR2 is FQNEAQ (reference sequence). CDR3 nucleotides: TGTGCCAGCAGCTTACTAGGGAGGGTGAACACTGAAGCTTTCTTT. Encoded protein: CASSLLGRVNTEAFF.

CDR3 bases: TGTGCCAGCCGAAACTATACCGGGACGGACTACACAGATACGCAGTATTTT. Its protein product is CASRNYTGTDYTDTQYF. V gene TRBV27 combines with J gene TRBJ2-3; D is possibly TRBD2 (6 bases). V lost 8 bases and J lost 2, with 23 bases in between. Germline values: CDR1 MNHEY, CDR2 SMNVEV (reference sequence). This CDR3 spans 17 amino acids.

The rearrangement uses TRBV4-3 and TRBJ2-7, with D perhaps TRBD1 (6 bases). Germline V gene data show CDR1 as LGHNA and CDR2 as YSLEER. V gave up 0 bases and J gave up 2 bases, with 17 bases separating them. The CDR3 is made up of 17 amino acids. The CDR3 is CASSQDAGAPLTYEQYF. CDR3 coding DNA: TGCGCCAGCAGCCAAGATGCAGGGGCCCCGCTCACCTACGAGCAGTACTTC.

The CDR3: CASSLGGGNQPQHF. The DNA for the CDR3 is TGTGCCAGCAGCTTAGGAGGGGGTAATCAGCCCCAGCATTTT. The J gene is TRBJ1-5, the V gene TRBV7-2; D may be TRBD1 (6 bases). Germline values: CDR1 SGHTA, CDR2 FQGNSA. Trimming pared 1 base from V and 4 bases from J, leaving 8 bases between. This CDR3 comprises 14 residues.

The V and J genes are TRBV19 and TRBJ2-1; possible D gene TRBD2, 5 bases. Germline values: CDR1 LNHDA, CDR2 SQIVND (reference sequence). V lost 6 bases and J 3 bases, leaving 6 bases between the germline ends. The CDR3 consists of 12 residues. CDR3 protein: CASSDYYNEQFF. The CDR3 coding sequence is TGTGCCAGTAGCGACTACTACAATGAGCAGTTCTTC.

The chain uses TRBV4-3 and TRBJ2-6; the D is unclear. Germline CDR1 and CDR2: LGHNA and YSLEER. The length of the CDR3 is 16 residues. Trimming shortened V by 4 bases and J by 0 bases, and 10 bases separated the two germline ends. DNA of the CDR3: TGCGCCAGCAGCCTCCTTGGCAACTCTGGGGCCAACGTCCTGACTTTC. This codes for CASSLLGNSGANVLTF.

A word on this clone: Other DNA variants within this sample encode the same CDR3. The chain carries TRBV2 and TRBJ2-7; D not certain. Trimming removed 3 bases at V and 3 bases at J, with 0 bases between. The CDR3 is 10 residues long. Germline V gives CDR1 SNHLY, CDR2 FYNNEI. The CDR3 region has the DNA TGTGCCAGCAGTGACTACGAGCAGTACTTC. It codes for CASSDYEQYF.

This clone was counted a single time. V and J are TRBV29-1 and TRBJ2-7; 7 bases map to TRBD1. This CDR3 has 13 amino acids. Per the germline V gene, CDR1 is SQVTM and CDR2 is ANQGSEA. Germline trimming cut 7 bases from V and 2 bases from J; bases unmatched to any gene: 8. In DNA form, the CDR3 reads TGCAGCGCCGAGGGGCAGGGGGCCTACGAGCAGTACTTC. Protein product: CSAEGQGAYEQYF.

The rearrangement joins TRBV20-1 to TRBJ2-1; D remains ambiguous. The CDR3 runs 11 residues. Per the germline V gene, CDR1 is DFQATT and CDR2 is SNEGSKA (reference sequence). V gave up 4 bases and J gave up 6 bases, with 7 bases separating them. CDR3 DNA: TGCAGTGCTATTGTCGGCAATGAGCAGTTCTTC. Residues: CSAIVGNEQFF.

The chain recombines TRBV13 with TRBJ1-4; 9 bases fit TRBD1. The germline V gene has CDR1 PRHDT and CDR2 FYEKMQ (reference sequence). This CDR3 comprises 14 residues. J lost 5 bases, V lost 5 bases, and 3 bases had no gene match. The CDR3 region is CASSPGTGNEKLFF. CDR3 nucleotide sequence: TGTGCCAGCAGCCCAGGGACAGGGAATGAAAAACTGTTTTTT.

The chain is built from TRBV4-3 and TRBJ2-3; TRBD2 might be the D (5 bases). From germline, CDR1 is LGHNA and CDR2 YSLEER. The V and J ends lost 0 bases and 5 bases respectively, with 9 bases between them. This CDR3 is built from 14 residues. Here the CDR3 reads CASSQDYGEDTQYF. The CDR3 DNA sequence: TGCGCCAGCAGCCAAGATTACGGGGAAGATACGCAGTATTTT.

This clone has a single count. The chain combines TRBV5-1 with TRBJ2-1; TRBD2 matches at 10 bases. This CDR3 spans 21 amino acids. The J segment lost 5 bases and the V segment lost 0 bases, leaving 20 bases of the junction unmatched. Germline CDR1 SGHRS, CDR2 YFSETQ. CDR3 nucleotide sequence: TGCGCCAGCAGCTTGGCGGGGAGGCGGGTCGCAGCGGGGGGGCTCAACAATGAGCAGTTCTTC. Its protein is CASSLAGRRVAAGGLNNEQFF.

The CDR3 DNA sequence: TGTGCCAGCAGCTTTACCCAGGTTACTGAGCAGTTCTTC. Amino acid sequence: CASSFTQVTEQFF. The chain links TRBV7-2 to TRBJ2-1; D call uncertain. V was cut by 3 bases and J by 9 bases, with 12 bases left in between. Germline V gene data show CDR1 as SGHTA and CDR2 as FQGNSA. This CDR3 has 13 residues.

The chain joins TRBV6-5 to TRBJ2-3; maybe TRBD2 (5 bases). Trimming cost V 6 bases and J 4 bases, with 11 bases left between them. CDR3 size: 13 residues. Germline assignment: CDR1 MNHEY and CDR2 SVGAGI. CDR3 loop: CASRPPGADTQYF. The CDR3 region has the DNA TGTGCCAGCAGACCTCCCGGGGCAGATACGCAGTATTTT.

The CDR3 is CASSVVGGSGNTIYF. The CDR3 coding sequence is TGTGCCAGCAGCGTAGTGGGCGGGTCTGGAAACACCATATATTTT. This sequence joins TRBV9 and TRBJ1-3; D is unclear. The CDR3 sequence is 15 residues long. CDR1 and CDR2 (germline): SGDLS, YYNGEE. V was clipped by 0 bases and J by 1 base, with 8 bases between them. Drawing the rest from reference TRBV9 and TRBJ1-3, the complete variable domain is DSGVTQTPKHLITATGQRVTLRCSPRSGDLSVYWYQQSLDQGLQFLIQYYNGEERAKGNILERFSAQQFPDLHSELNLSSLELGDSALYFCASSVVGGSGNTIYFGEGSWLTVV.

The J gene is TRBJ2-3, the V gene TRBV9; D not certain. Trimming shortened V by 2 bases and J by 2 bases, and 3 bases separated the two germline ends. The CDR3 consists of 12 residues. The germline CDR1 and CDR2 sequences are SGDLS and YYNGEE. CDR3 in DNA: TGTGCCAGCAGCGTTTCCACAGATACGCAGTATTTT. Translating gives CASSVSTDTQYF.

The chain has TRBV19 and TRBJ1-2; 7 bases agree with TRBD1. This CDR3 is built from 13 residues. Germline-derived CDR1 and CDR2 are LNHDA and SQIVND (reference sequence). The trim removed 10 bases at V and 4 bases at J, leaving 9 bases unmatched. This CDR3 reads CAISDRDSYGYTF. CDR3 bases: TGTGCCATCTCTGACAGGGACTCCTATGGCTACACCTTC.

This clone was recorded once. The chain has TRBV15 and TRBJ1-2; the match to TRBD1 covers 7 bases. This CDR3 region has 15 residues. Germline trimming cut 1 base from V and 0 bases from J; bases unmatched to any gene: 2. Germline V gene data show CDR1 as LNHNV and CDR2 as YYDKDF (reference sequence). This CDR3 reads CATSRVQGANYGYTF. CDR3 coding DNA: TGTGCCACCAGCAGAGTCCAGGGGGCTAACTATGGCTACACCTTC.